The sequence of this T cell receptor (beta chain) was determined in a study of tumor and adjacent non-tumor tissue in lung cancer. Study-level information: Histology: about a dozen adenocarcinoma, a couple of squamous cell carcinoma, 1 small cell lung cancer.

As regards this clonotype: Its antigen remains unidentified.

Whole-study results and caveats: Patients with more diverse tumor TCRs had worse survival. Tumor tissue had significantly higher TCR diversity than normal lung. In normal lung, the top 100 clones were significantly more dominant than in tumor.

Trimming took off 1 base at V and 0 bases at J, with 4 bases between the two ends. The CDR3 sequence is 15 residues long. This sample's RNA came from whole unsorted tissue. The library came from three nested PCR rounds adapted from ARM-PCR protocols. TCRdb independently ran MiXCR on the multiplex PCR reads; one entry per CDR3 protein. The sample shows over 110,000 distinct CDR3 sequences, around two thirds of them seen only once. Input material: lung tumor tissue. V usage is TRBV12-3 or TRBV12-4 and J usage is TRBJ2-6; D call uncertain. The source is a man aged 55 to 70 with small cell lung cancer. The CDR3, as DNA: TGTGCCAGCAGTTTAGTCGTCTCTGGGGCCAACGTCCTGACTTTC. Translation gives CASSLVVSGANVLTF.